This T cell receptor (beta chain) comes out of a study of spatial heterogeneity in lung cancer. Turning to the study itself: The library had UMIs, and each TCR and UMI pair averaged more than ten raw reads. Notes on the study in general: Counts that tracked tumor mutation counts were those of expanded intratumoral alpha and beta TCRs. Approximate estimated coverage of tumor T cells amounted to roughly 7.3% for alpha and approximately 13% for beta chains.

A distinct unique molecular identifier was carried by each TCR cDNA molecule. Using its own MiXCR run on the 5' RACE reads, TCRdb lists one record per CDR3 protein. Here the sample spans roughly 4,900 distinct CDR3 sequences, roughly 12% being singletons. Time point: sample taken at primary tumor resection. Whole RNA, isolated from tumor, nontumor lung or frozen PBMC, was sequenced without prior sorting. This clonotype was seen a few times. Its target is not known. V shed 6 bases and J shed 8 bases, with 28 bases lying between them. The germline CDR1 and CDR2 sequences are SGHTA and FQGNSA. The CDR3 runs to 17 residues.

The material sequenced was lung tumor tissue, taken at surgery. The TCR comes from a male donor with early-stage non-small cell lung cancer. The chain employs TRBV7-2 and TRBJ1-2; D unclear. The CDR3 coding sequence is TGTGCCAGCAGGCCGAGCGGACGATCCGTGGCCGGGGTAGGCTACACCTTC. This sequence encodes CASRPSGRSVAGVGYTF.